This T cell receptor beta chain was identified during a study of siplizumab effects on memory and regulatory T cells. General study points: Naive T cells were seemingly more diverse than memory cells, and major contributions to the alloresponse seemed to be made by them. Roughly 75-97% of proliferating clones (CD4+ or CD8+) could not be assigned a naive or memory phenotype. Unstimulated subsets were the mapping target of only a minor fraction of alloreactive clones.

Per individual sample, about 100,000 TCR templates were assayed. Clones were read by immunoSEQ multiplex PCR, and TCRdb kept only the in-frame ones, dropping some. The sample yields some 99,000 clones, 92% seen once. Details on this clone: The antigen remains undetermined.

This CDR3 spans 17 amino acids. The V segment lost 6 bases and the J segment 8 bases; nucleotides outside the gene matches: 18. CDR1 and CDR2 from the germline V gene are SQVTM and ANQGSEA. The source material was Tregs sorted from blood. The chain carries TRBV29-1 and TRBJ2-1; 11 positions agree with TRBD2. The clonotype comes from a human donor in good health. CDR3 loop: CSVKTGGRLAGIYEQFF. The CDR3 DNA is TGCAGCGTGAAGACAGGGGGAAGACTAGCGGGAATCTATGAGCAGTTCTTC.